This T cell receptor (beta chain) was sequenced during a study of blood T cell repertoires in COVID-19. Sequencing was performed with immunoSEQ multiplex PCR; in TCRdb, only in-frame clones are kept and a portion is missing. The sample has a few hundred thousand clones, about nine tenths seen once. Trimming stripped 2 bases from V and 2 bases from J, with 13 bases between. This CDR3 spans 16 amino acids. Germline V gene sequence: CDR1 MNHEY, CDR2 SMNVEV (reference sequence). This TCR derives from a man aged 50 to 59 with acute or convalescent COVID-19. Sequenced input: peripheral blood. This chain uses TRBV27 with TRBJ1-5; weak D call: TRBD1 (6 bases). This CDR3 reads CASSLGGQNGNQPQHF. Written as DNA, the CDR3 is TGTGCCAGCAGTTTAGGGGGCCAGAACGGCAATCAGCCCCAGCATTTT.